Following are 5 T cell receptor beta chains from one sample sequenced in a study of T-cell reconstitution after alpha-beta-depleted transplantation in children. Researchers prepared the TCRbeta library using unique molecular identifiers, the study reports. TCRdb reanalysed the PCR reads using MiXCR and keeps one entry per CDR3 protein. The sample has some 200,000 distinct CDR3 sequences, 13% to 15% seen once. Sequencing used PBMCs from the stem cell graft donor, obtained from the stem cell graft. The source of these receptors is a human donor who donated a stem cell graft to a child with acute lymphoblastic leukemia.

This clonotype was observed many times. The chain links TRBV5-6 to TRBJ2-7; 7 bases map to TRBD1. This CDR3 has 15 amino acids. With V trimmed by 4 bases and J by 5 bases, 12 bases remained unmatched. Germline V lookup: CDR1 SGHDT, CDR2 YYEEEE. This CDR3 reads CASSHTGVEFHEQYF. Here the CDR3 DNA reads TGTGCCAGCAGCCATACAGGGGTAGAATTCCACGAGCAGTACTTC. Full variable domain (rest looked up from reference TRBV5-6 and TRBJ2-7): DAGVTQSPTHLIKTRGQQVTLRCSPKSGHDTVSWYQQALGQGPQFIFQYYEEEERQRGNFPDRFSGHQFPNYSSELNVNALLLGDSALYLCASSHTGVEFHEQYFGPGTRLTVT.

This clonotype was detected ten times or more. Here the CDR3 reads CASSSPGWEAFF. The CDR3 region has the DNA TGTGCCAGCAGCTCTCCCGGATGGGAAGCTTTCTTT. The chain is built from TRBV13 and TRBJ1-1; D is uncertain. The CDR3 consists of 12 residues. Germline CDR1 PRHDT, CDR2 FYEKMQ (reference sequence). The V gene lost 4 bases and the J gene lost 8 bases, with 11 bases spanning the gap.

This clonotype was counted at least ten times. This chain joins TRBV10-3 and TRBJ2-7; D ambiguous. CDR3 length equals 13 residues. V was clipped by 3 bases and J by 0 bases, with 6 bases between them. Germline loops: CDR1 ENHRY, CDR2 SYGVKD. The CDR3 loop reads CAISESPSYEQYF. Written as DNA, the CDR3 is TGTGCCATCAGTGAATCCCCCTCCTACGAGCAGTACTTC.

This clonotype was detected many times. The chain employs TRBV7-6 and TRBJ1-1; D remains ambiguous. Germline V CDR1 and CDR2: SGHVS, FNYEAQ. V was cut by 1 base and J by 0 bases, with 3 bases left in between. The CDR3 has 13 residues. CDR3 residues: CASSLVLNTEAFF. DNA for the CDR3: TGTGCCAGCAGCTTAGTTTTGAACACTGAAGCTTTCTTT.

This clonotype was seen a few times. DNA of the CDR3: TGCGCCAGCAGGGTGGGGAGCGGGGCCTACAATGAGCAGTTCTTC. Protein sequence: CASRVGSGAYNEQFF. The V and J genes are TRBV5-1 and TRBJ2-1; 7 bases fit TRBD2. V dropped 5 bases and J dropped 2; count of bases not matched to a gene: 7. CDR1 is SGHRS and CDR2 is YFSETQ in the germline V gene. This CDR3 comprises 15 residues.